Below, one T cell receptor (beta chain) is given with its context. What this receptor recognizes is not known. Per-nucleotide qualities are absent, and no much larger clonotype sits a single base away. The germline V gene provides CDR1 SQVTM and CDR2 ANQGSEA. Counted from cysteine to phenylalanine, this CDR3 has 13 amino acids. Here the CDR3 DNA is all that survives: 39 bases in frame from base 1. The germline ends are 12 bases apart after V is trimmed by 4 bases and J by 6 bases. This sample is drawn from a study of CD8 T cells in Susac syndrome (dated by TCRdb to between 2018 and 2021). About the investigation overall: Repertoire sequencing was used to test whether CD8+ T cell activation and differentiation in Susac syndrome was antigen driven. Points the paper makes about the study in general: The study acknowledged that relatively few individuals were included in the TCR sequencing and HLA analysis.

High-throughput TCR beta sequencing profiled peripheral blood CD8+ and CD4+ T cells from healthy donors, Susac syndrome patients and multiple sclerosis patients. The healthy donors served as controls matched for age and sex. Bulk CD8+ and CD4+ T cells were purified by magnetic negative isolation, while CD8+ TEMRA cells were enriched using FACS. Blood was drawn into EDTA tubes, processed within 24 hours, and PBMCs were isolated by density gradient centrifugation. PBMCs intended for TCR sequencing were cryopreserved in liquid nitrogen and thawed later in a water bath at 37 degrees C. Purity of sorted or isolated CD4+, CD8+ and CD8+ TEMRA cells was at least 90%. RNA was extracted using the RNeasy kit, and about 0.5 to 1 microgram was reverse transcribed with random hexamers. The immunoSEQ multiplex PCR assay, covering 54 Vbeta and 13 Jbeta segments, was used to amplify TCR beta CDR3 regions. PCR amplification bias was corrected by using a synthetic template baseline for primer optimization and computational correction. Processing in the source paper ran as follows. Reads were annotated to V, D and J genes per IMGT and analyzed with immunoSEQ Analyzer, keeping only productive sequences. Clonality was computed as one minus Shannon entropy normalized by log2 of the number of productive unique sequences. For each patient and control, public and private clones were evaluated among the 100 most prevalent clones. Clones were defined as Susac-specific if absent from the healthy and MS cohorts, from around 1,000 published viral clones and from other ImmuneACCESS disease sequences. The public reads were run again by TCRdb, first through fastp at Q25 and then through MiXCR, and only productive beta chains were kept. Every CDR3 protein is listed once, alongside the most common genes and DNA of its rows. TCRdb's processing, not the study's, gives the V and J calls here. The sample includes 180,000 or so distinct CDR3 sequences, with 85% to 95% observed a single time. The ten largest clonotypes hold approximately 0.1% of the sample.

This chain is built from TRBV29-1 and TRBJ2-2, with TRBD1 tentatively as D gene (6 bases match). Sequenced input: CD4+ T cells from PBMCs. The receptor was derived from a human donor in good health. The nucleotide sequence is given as TGCAGCGTTGGTGGACAGCTCCCCGGGGAGCTGTTTTTT. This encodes CSVGGQLPGELFF.